This T cell receptor (beta chain) derives from a study of beta chain features in type 1 diabetes. The CDR3 sequence is 13 residues long. CDR1 is SQVTM, CDR2 ANQGSEA, per germline. J lost 1 base, V lost 8 bases, and 5 bases had no gene match. This clone has just a few counts. Its antigen is currently unknown. Expressed TCRB transcripts were sequenced because the isolated RNA had all been reverse transcribed beforehand. Clones were read by immunoSEQ multiplex PCR, and TCRdb kept only the in-frame ones, dropping some. The table shows under 950,000 clones, with about a sixth occurring only once. General study findings and limits: Within patients, naive, central memory and Treg TCRB repertoires seemed more similar than within healthy donors.

This receptor was taken from a woman aged 18-29 years in good health. The chain recombines TRBV29-1 with TRBJ2-3; TRBD2 matches 8 bases. The sequenced material came from naive CD4+ T cells from blood. CDR3 sequence (DNA): TGCAGCCTAGATAGCGGGGGCACAGATACGCAGTATTTT. This gives the protein CSLDSGGTDTQYF.